This T cell receptor beta chain was documented in a study of vaccination effects on CD4 cells after COVID-19 (dated by TCRdb to between 2021 and 2022). A note on the overall study: Post-vaccine samples across the study were collected a median of 72 days after the second dose, with a range of 14 to 241. A total of some eleven COVID-19 convalescent patients and several SARS-CoV-2-naive healthy vaccine recipients were included in the full study. Cultures from other donors in the study were sequenced with the Oncomine TCR Beta short-read assay on an Illumina iSeq 100. SARS-CoV-2 spike-specific CD4+ TCR repertoires were compared before and after mRNA vaccination in COVID-19 convalescent patients and in infection-naive vaccine recipients.

With respect to this clone: This clone's antigen is unknown. No base qualities exist here, and no much larger clone lies one base off it.

Paper-wide results and their limitations: Among healthy vaccine recipients, nearly all vaccine-induced clones were SARS-CoV-2 mono-reactive, and just 1 of 255 was cross-reactive with common cold coronaviruses. Both infection-induced and vaccine-induced clones contracted markedly at late post-vaccination timepoints, which is consistent with waning T cell responses. Only a small number of convalescent patients were included, and no early post-infection timepoints were available, which limited the study.

The ViraFEST assay stimulated PBMC with viral peptide pools and then used TCR sequencing to identify antigen-specific CD4+ T cell clonotypes by expansion. After around eleven days of culture, CD4+ T cells were isolated with the EasySep CD4+ T cell isolation kit. Two doses of either the BNT162b2 or the mRNA-1273 mRNA SARS-CoV-2 vaccine were administered to participants. Healthy vaccine recipients had no prior SARS-CoV-2 infection, confirmed by negative nucleocapsid antibodies before and after vaccination. Each well held under 2.5 million PBMC cultured in IMDM containing about 5.4% human AB serum, roughly 10 IU/ml IL-2 and gentamicin, along with about 9.5 ug/ml peptides. Half of the culture medium was replaced with fresh IL-2-containing medium on days 3 and 7. Unless noted otherwise, every peptide stimulation condition was grown in triplicate wells. Using Ficoll-Paque Plus gradient centrifugation, PBMC were separated from whole blood and then either used fresh or cryopreserved at -140C. The overlapping peptide pools covered the spike proteins of SARS-CoV-2 as well as those of the common cold coronaviruses HCoV-NL63, HCoV-OC43 and HCoV-229E. The QIAamp micro DNA kit was used to extract genomic DNA from the cultured CD4+ T cells.

The method was the immunoSEQ multiplex PCR assay. DNA from the cultured, isolated CD4+ T cells was subjected to TCR beta CDR3 sequencing. From the authors' description of their analysis: Non-productive TCR sequences were removed and reads were trimmed to the CDR3 region, keeping CDR3s of at least 7 amino acids. Antigen-specific clonotypes were identified using the MANAFEST web app by comparison of expansion in peptide wells against reference cultures. Positive clones required FDR<0.05 expansion versus reference and all other wells, odds ratio above 5, and frequency above 0.1% in two replicate wells. A clonotype was called cross-reactive if it was significantly expanded both in SARS-CoV-2 spike wells and in at least one common cold coronavirus spike condition. Using the stringdist R package, CDR3 similarity was measured by Levenshtein distance, and unrooted trees were constructed with ape in R 3.6.1. The source is immuneACCESS, and TCRdb retained only in-frame sequences with V and J called. Part of the clones is not carried over; for the studies checked, unresolved V genes explain less than half of this, and the remainder is unexplained. V and J calls and clone size are those listed in that table; D and trimming were worked out from the DNA. The sample yields 25,000 to 30,000 clones; roughly 74% were counted once. About a sixth of the sample rests with the top ten.

From a lookup of the germline V gene (reference sequence), CDR1 and CDR2 are LNHDA and SQIVND. V has 3 bases trimmed and J has 5 bases trimmed; junction bases matching no gene number 9. From the cysteine through the phenylalanine, the CDR3 covers 16 amino acids. Only CDR3 DNA is held: 48 bases, read in frame from base 1. The chain couples TRBV19 to TRBJ2-3; TRBD2 matches 9 bases in the middle. This receptor was obtained from a human donor who received a COVID-19 vaccine. This specimen was CD4+ T cells from PBMCs cultured with HCoV-OC43 spike peptides, taken after COVID-19 vaccination. What the cell subset or site label conveys for this sample: HCoV-OC43 spike overlapping peptide pool stimulation. The CDR3 region has the sequence CASSIGLAGTIDTQYF. The sequenced DNA is TGTGCCAGTAGTATTGGTCTAGCGGGGACAATAGATACGCAGTATTTT.